Listed here are 3 T cell receptor beta chains from one sample, sequenced in a study of lymphopenia after photon versus proton radiotherapy. Assay used: immunoSEQ multiplex PCR; TCRdb lists only in-frame clones, some missing. The data contain about 26,000 clones, around 85% of them singletons. Sequenced here: peripheral blood, sampled from a patient treated with photon-based radiotherapy. These receptors came from a man under 40 with gastric cancer.

Only one count was recorded for this clone. The genes are TRBV19 and TRBJ2-7; 9 bases are a match to TRBD1. Germline values: CDR1 LNHDA, CDR2 SQIVND (reference sequence). The CDR3 extends over 15 amino acids. Losses at the gene ends were 7 bases for V and 5 bases for J; bases not matched to a gene: 12. CDR3 protein: CASTSTGGEKNEQYF. The CDR3 DNA reads as TGTGCCAGTACCTCGACAGGGGGAGAAAAGAACGAGCAGTACTTC.

This chain connects TRBV13 to TRBJ2-3; tentatively, D is TRBD2 (5 bases). The CDR3 has 17 residues. Between the trimmed V and J ends, which lost 0 bases and 4 bases, there was a span of 17 bases. Germline loops: CDR1 PRHDT, CDR2 FYEKMQ (reference sequence). The CDR3 reads CASSLGFLDLTPDTQYF. Here the CDR3 DNA reads TGTGCCAGCAGCTTAGGGTTTTTGGACTTAACTCCAGATACGCAGTATTTT.

This clone was recorded only once. The rearrangement uses TRBV5-6 and TRBJ1-1; D perhaps matches TRBD1 (6 bases). This CDR3 is 17 amino acids long. Germline values: CDR1 SGHDT, CDR2 YYEEEE. Trimming removed 0 bases from V and 0 bases from J, with 15 bases in between. The CDR3 reads CASSLGLSGAMNTEAFF. CDR3 sequence (DNA): TGTGCCAGCAGCTTGGGATTGTCAGGGGCTATGAACACTGAAGCTTTCTTT.